This T cell receptor (beta chain) is from a study of cytomegalovirus exposure and HLA in healthy donors. Study-level results: Being productive about 87% or about 30% of the time was typical of most TCR beta V segments in an earlier analysis. Overall, around 160 TCR beta chains were annotated as cytomegalovirus-associated. Most TCRs appeared rarely, but some public TCRs recurred in many donors.

PCR involved 60 Vbeta and 13 Jbeta primers. Authors' analysis steps: The count from a later analysis was 79 million or so unique TCR beta chains, some 9.9 million of them shared. Method: immunoSEQ multiplex PCR; TCRdb's copy keeps in-frame clones and lacks some. V and J calls and clone size follow that table, whereas D and trimming were derived from the DNA. The table has about 36,000 clones, more than 60% seen once; the top ten hold about 6%. This clone was counted between two and nine times. The antigen is undetermined. The germline CDR1 and CDR2 sequences are SQVTM and ANQGSEA. The junction had 8 bases not matched to a gene; V was cut back by 6 bases and J by 4 bases. This CDR3 contains 14 residues.

Sequenced: PBMCs. The source of this sequence is a man aged 30-40 years in good health and CMV-seronegative. This rearrangement joins TRBV29-1 to TRBJ1-5; 8 bases are a match to TRBD1. The CDR3 here is CSVGGTGQNQPQHF. In DNA, the CDR3 is TGCAGCGTGGGGGGGACAGGTCAAAATCAGCCCCAGCATTTT. Full variable domain (remainder filled in from reference TRBV29-1 and TRBJ1-5): SAVISQKPSRDICQRGTSLTIQCQVDSQVTMMFWYRQQPGQSLTLIATANQGSEATYESGFVIDKFPISRPNLTFSTLTVSNMSPEDSSIYLCSVGGTGQNQPQHFGDGTRLSIL.